The rows below give T cell receptor beta chains drawn from one sample of a study of CD8 T cells in ankylosing spondylitis. TCRdb independently ran MiXCR on the 5' RACE reads; one entry per CDR3 protein. The sample contains some 800,000 distinct CDR3 sequences, over 9.5% of which appear only once. Sequencing input: blood, either unsorted or a sorted T cell fraction (not recorded which). The receptor set was obtained from a male donor with ankylosing spondylitis. CDR3s include the opening cysteine and the closing phenylalanine or tryptophan. Fields, in order: J gene, V gene, CDR3 protein.

J gene: TRBJ2-5
V gene: TRBV20-1
CDR3 protein: CSARRGTSDQETQYF

J gene: TRBJ1-1
V gene: TRBV10-3
CDR3 protein: CAIRGPMNTEAFF

J gene: TRBJ1-2
V gene: TRBV20-1
CDR3 protein: CSATTVFYGYTF

J gene: TRBJ2-5
V gene: TRBV25-1
CDR3 protein: CASSARVSREETQYF

J gene: TRBJ2-7
V gene: TRBV20-1
CDR3 protein: CSARTGTDEQYF

J gene: TRBJ2-2
V gene: TRBV20-1
CDR3 protein: CSARDPTATGELFF

J gene: TRBJ1-2
V gene: TRBV7-9
CDR3 protein: CASRAGGSFPYGYTF

J gene: TRBJ1-1
V gene: TRBV5-1
CDR3 protein: CASSRDDTEAFF

J gene: TRBJ1-1
V gene: TRBV12-3/TRBV12-4
CDR3 protein: CASGTRGFQAEAFF

J gene: TRBJ2-7
V gene: TRBV28
CDR3 protein: CASRGLAYSYEQYF

J gene: TRBJ1-4
V gene: TRBV29-1
CDR3 protein: CSVVGVATNEKLFF

J gene: TRBJ1-2
V gene: TRBV6-1
CDR3 protein: CASRPQRLGGYTF

J gene: TRBJ2-5
V gene: TRBV20-1
CDR3 protein: CSAPRDSGTEGTQYF

J gene: TRBJ1-4
V gene: TRBV25-1
CDR3 protein: CASSPAGQGIEKLFF

J gene: TRBJ2-2
V gene: TRBV4-3
CDR3 protein: CASSQARYNANTGELFF

J gene: TRBJ1-4
V gene: TRBV4-2
CDR3 protein: CASVGTASTNEKLFF

J gene: TRBJ2-1
V gene: TRBV20-1
CDR3 protein: CSVRTGTYNEQFF

J gene: TRBJ1-2
V gene: TRBV6-5
CDR3 protein: CASSYSSSGGNGYTF

J gene: TRBJ2-1
V gene: TRBV20-1
CDR3 protein: CSARDTSGGQLTYNEQFF

J gene: TRBJ2-1
V gene: TRBV5-1
CDR3 protein: CASSLEGARLNEQFF

J gene: TRBJ2-5
V gene: TRBV20-1
CDR3 protein: CSGGDASRTQETQYF

J gene: TRBJ1-2
V gene: TRBV5-1
CDR3 protein: CASSLESAVGGYTF

J gene: TRBJ1-2
V gene: TRBV6-1
CDR3 protein: CATNEGLLYGYTF

J gene: TRBJ2-2
V gene: TRBV6-2/TRBV6-3
CDR3 protein: CASSSQSAQRDTGELFF

J gene: TRBJ2-1
V gene: TRBV24-1
CDR3 protein: CATSDTGGAFFEQFF

J gene: TRBJ2-4
V gene: TRBV10-3
CDR3 protein: CAISDPAGVAKNIQYF

J gene: TRBJ1-2
V gene: TRBV20-1
CDR3 protein: CSAHGQKRVGYTF

J gene: TRBJ1-1
V gene: TRBV20-1
CDR3 protein: CSAVGGYTEAFF

J gene: TRBJ1-2
V gene: TRBV12-3/TRBV12-4
CDR3 protein: CASSYGQAYGYTF